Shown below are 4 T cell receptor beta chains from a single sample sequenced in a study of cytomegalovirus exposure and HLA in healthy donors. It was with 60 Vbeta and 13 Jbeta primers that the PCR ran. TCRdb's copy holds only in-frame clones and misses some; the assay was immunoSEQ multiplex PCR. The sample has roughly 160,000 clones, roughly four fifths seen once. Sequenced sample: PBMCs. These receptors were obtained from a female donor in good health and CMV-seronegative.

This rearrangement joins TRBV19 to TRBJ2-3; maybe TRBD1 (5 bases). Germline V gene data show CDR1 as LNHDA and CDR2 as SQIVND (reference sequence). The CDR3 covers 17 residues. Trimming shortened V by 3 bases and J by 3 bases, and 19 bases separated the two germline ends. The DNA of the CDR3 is TGTGCCAGTAGTATTGTCCCAGCTAGTAAGGGGACAGATACGCAGTATTTT. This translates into CASSIVPASKGTDTQYF.

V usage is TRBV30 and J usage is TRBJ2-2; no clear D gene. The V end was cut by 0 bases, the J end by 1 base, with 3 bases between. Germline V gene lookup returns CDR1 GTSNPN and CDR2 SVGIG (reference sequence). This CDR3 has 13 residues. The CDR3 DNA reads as TGTGCCTGGAGTGTACAGAACACCGGGGAGCTGTTTTTT. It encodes CAWSVQNTGELFF.

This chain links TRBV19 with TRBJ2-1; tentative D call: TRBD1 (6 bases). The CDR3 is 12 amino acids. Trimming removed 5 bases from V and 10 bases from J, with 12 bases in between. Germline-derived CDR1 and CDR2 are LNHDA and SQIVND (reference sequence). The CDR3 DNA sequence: TGTGCCAGTAGTTCTACAGGGCGCGAGCAGTTCTTC. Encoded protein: CASSSTGREQFF.

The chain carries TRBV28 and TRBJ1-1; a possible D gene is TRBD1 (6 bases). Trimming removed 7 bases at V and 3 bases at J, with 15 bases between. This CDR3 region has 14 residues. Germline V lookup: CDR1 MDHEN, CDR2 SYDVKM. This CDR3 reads CASTPRAGDTEAFF. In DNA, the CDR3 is TGTGCCAGCACCCCCCGGGCAGGGGACACTGAAGCTTTCTTT. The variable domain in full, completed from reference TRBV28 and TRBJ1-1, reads DVKVTQSSRYLVKRTGEKVFLECVQDMDHENMFWYRQDPGLGLRLIYFSYDVKMKEKGDIPEGYSVSREKKERFSLILESASTNQTSMYLCASTPRAGDTEAFFGQGTRLTVV.